What follows describes a single TCR beta chain. Its matching antigen is unknown. The repertoire was sequenced with immunoSEQ multiplex PCR; TCRdb's copy has only in-frame clones and lacks some. The data hold about 60,000 clones, with around 90% observed a single time. Looked up from germline, CDR1 is DFQATT and CDR2 is SNEGSKA (reference sequence). The CDR3 loop spans 11 amino acids. V was clipped by 6 bases and J by 7 bases, with 13 bases between them. The sample originates from a study of OX40 agonist ivuxolimab in advanced cancers. Study-level information: Patients treated during dose escalation were battling hepatocellular carcinoma, melanoma, renal cell or head and neck cancer. Therapy given before enrollment (anti-PD-1, anti-PD-L1 or anti-CTLA-4) was allowed, and over 35% had some. Study observations and caveats: It was not determined which antigens were specifically recognized by the peripheral T cells that had undergone clonal expansion.

The genes are TRBV20-1 and TRBJ2-7; TRBD1 might be the D (6 bases). This TCR was recovered from an adult with an advanced solid tumor such as melanoma, head and neck, liver or kidney cancer. This specimen consisted of CD4+ or CD8+ T cells sorted from blood, obtained in a trial of the OX40 agonist ivuxolimab. CDR3 DNA sequence: TGCAGTGCACCCGTAGGGGGTGAGCAGTACTTC. Translation gives CSAPVGGEQYF.